This T cell receptor (beta chain) appears in the sequencing data of a study of blood T cells in healthy people across ages. Study-wide points: CMV status of donors was not determined, possibly confounding expanded clonotype changes.

As regards this clonotype: Its matching antigen is unknown.

Primers used in a second PCR of about 7 to 12 cycles were a sample-barcoded 5' primer and a J-beta primer mix. In TCRdb, the 5' RACE reads were re-called with MiXCR into one record per CDR3 protein. The profile shows 500,000 to 700,000 distinct CDR3 sequences, approximately 30% of them singletons. This CDR3 is built from 14 residues. Deletions cut 2 bases from V and 3 bases from J, with 10 bases between. The germline gives CDR1 MNHNY, CDR2 SVGAGI (reference sequence). The study drew donors from healthy Caucasian individuals in Russia aged roughly 6 to 90. Every donor gave 9.5 to 10 milliliters of peripheral blood. PBMCs were isolated at a quantity of at least 6 million per sample.

The sample taken for sequencing was blood. The TCR sequence derives from a woman older than 75 in good health. The chain employs TRBV6-6 and TRBJ1-2; D is possibly TRBD1 (6 bases). The CDR3 nucleotides read TGTGCCAGCAGTTACGCACAGGGCTACTATGGCTACACCTTC. Protein sequence: CASSYAQGYYGYTF.